Listed below are T cell receptor beta chains from one sample, sequenced in a study of OX40 agonist ivuxolimab in advanced cancers. TCRdb's table, derived via immunoSEQ multiplex PCR, lists solely in-frame clones and lacks some. The sample yields some 90,000 clones, roughly 91% seen once. This specimen consisted of CD4+ or CD8+ T cells sorted from blood, obtained in a trial of the OX40 agonist ivuxolimab. These TCRs come from an adult with an advanced solid tumor such as melanoma, head and neck, liver or kidney cancer. Each CDR3 is given with its conserved first and last residue. The D gene is left open where the match is weak. The size entry is marked missing in some rows and otherwise reads once, few, many or a size class.

NA	TRBV7-9	TRBJ2-3	NA	CASSSPGTPGDTQYF	TGTGCCAGCAGCTCACCCGGGACCCCGGGAGATACGCAGTATTTT
NA	TRBV15	TRBJ2-3	NA	CATRPQGSTDTQYF	TGTGCCACCAGACCTCAGGGTTCCACAGATACGCAGTATTTT
NA	TRBV6-5	TRBJ2-2	TRBD2	CASRMTSGAGELFF	TGTGCCAGCAGGATGACTAGCGGGGCCGGGGAGCTGTTTTTT
NA	TRBV28	TRBJ2-5	TRBD2	CASSSAGGPETQYF	TGTGCCAGCAGTTCGGCGGGGGGGCCAGAGACCCAGTACTTC
NA	TRBV7-8	TRBJ1-1	TRBD1	CASSLAGTGGVGAFF	TGTGCCAGCAGCCTCGCCGGGACAGGCGGCGTAGGAGCTTTCTTT
NA	TRBV11-2	TRBJ1-1	TRBD1	CASSLRGGSEAFF	TGTGCCAGCAGCTTAAGAGGGGGCTCTGAAGCTTTCTTT
once	TRBV6-4	TRBJ2-1	TRBD2	CASSGLAGGGNEQFF	TGTGCCAGCAGTGGACTAGCGGGGGGCGGAAATGAGCAGTTCTTC
NA	TRBV7-9	TRBJ1-1	TRBD1	CASSPGQFRNTEAFF	TGTGCCAGCAGCCCGGGACAGTTCAGGAACACTGAAGCTTTCTTT
NA	TRBV30	TRBJ1-1	NA	CAWSGSWPDMNTEAFF	TGTGCCTGGAGTGGTTCGTGGCCCGACATGAACACTGAAGCTTTCTTT
NA	TRBV5-6	TRBJ2-3	TRBD1	CASSSGQGRDTQYF	TGTGCCAGCAGCTCGGGACAGGGACGAGATACGCAGTATTTT
once	TRBV5-1	TRBJ2-5	TRBD1	CASSPDRGSETQYF	TGCGCCAGCAGCCCGGACAGGGGGAGTGAGACCCAGTACTTC
few	TRBV6-1	TRBJ1-6	NA	CASSEAGSRNSPLHF	TGTGCCAGCAGTGAGGCAGGGTCGAGGAATTCACCCCTCCACTTT
few	TRBV7-9	TRBJ1-4	TRBD1	CASARDRGALDEKLFF	TGTGCCAGCGCCCGGGACAGGGGCGCCCTAGATGAAAAACTGTTTTTT
NA	TRBV7-9	TRBJ2-1	TRBD2	CASSLGGWGLAGAGEQFF	TGTGCCAGCAGCTTAGGTGGTTGGGGACTAGCGGGGGCCGGGGAGCAGTTCTTC
NA	TRBV19	TRBJ2-3	NA	CASSTPFLTRDTQYF	TGTGCCAGTAGTACCCCCTTCCTGACACGAGATACGCAGTATTTT
few	TRBV6-5	TRBJ1-2	NA	CASSYSEHGYGYTF	TGTGCCAGCAGTTACTCTGAACACGGCTATGGCTACACCTTC